The 17 T cell receptor beta chains listed next were all sequenced from one sample in a study of breast tumors, draining lymph nodes, adjacent tissues. Breast cancer patients provided tissue from their axillary draining lymph nodes. TCRdb used MiXCR to reprocess the multiplex PCR reads, holding one entry per CDR3 protein. The table records 200,000 or so distinct CDR3 sequences, approximately 31% of them present only once. Sequences were obtained from axillary lymph node tissue. All receptors derive from a female donor with breast cancer. Some clones in this sample may be carry-over from other donors' samples.

This clonotype was picked up a small number of times. CDR3 residues: CSAQLAGGRTTGELFF. The CDR3 DNA follows: TGCAGTGCCCAATTAGCGGGAGGTAGGACCACCGGGGAGCTGTTTTTT. The chain carries TRBV20-1 and TRBJ2-2, with 10 bases identical to TRBD2. Trimming took 6 bases from V and 4 from J; bases not matched to a gene: 11. Germline CDR1 and CDR2: DFQATT and SNEGSKA (reference sequence). CDR3 length: 16 residues.

This clonotype was recorded many times. The V call is TRBV4-1, the J call TRBJ1-4, with D possibly matching TRBD1 (6 bases). Germline assignment: CDR1 MGHRA and CDR2 YSYEKL. V was shortened by 2 bases and J by 0 bases, with 13 bases between the two germline ends. The CDR3 runs to 17 residues. This chain's CDR3 is CASSQSGVPTTNEKLFF. The CDR3 bases are TGCGCCAGCAGCCAATCAGGGGTGCCAACAACTAATGAAAAACTGTTTTTT.

For this clonotype: The limits of the CDR3 on the DNA are not certain, so only TCRdb's listed CDR3 is given. The genes are TRBV7-8 and TRBJ2-5; the listed D gene, TRBD1, was not tested against the DNA. Germline V gene lookup returns CDR1 SGHVS and CDR2 FQNEAQ. With termini counted, the CDR3 has 22 amino acids. The CDR3 sequence: CASSPQAFPGSEDPFGSGTQYF.

In regard to this clonotype: An end of the junction differs from the germline gene, which may be a read error. The genes are TRBV7-3 and TRBJ2-1; the match to TRBD2 covers 7 bases. The CDR3 sequence is 16 residues long. Germline V CDR1 and CDR2: SGHTA, FQGTGA. Written as DNA, the CDR3 is TGCGCCAGTAGCCAAGGGAGCGGGACCCCCTACAATGAGCAGTTCTTC. This translates into CASSQGSGTPYNEQFF.

This clonotype occurred many times. V is TRBV5-1 and J is TRBJ2-1, with D unresolved. CDR3 length equals 17 residues. V gave up 0 bases and J gave up 0 bases, with 13 bases separating them. The germline CDR1 and CDR2 sequences are SGHRS and YFSETQ. The CDR3, as DNA: TGCGCCAGCAGCTTGGTCGGTGGTTTTAGCTCCTACAATGAGCAGTTCTTC. Encoded protein: CASSLVGGFSSYNEQFF.

This clonotype was counted at least ten times. V gene TRBV4-1 combines with J gene TRBJ2-1; TRBD2 might be the D (5 bases). V lost 1 base, J lost 3 bases, and 13 bases lay in between. This CDR3 region has 16 residues. Looked up from germline, CDR1 is MGHRA and CDR2 is YSYEKL. Written as DNA, the CDR3 is TGCGCCAGCAGCCAAGGGCGGGCCGGACTCTACAATGAGCAGTTCTTC. It is translated as CASSQGRAGLYNEQFF.

This clonotype was counted ten times or more. The J gene is TRBJ1-1, the V gene TRBV7-8, with D maybe TRBD1 (5 bases). CDR1 is SGHVS and CDR2 is FQNEAQ in the germline V gene. Trimming removed 6 bases from V and 1 base from J, with 9 bases in between. The CDR3 loop spans 13 amino acids. DNA for the CDR3: TGTGCCAGCAGTTGGACACCGAACACTGAAGCTTTCTTT. Translated: CASSWTPNTEAFF.

This chain connects TRBV5-6 to TRBJ1-6, with D unresolved. There are 16 residues in the CDR3. Germline values: CDR1 SGHDT, CDR2 YYEEEE. Trimming removed 5 bases from V and 5 bases from J, with 17 bases in between. CDR3 in amino acids: CASRKPSGVNNSPLHF. The DNA of the CDR3 is TGTGCCAGCAGAAAGCCTAGCGGGGTTAATAATTCACCCCTCCACTTT.

The sample holds a few counts of this clonotype. A much larger clone lies one base from this, so it may be a read error. The rearrangement joins TRBV14 to TRBJ2-1, with a weak D call TRBD1 (7 bases). This CDR3 is 14 amino acids long. Germline-derived CDR1 and CDR2 are SGHDN and FVKESK. CDR3 sequence (DNA): TGTGCCAGCAGCCGCGGCAGGGGGGTCCTTGAGCAGTCCTTC. Protein: CASSRGRGVLEQSF. The variable domain in full, with the rest retrieved from reference TRBV14 and TRBJ2-1, is EAGVTQFPSHSVIEKGQTVTLRCDPISGHDNLYWYRRVMGKEIKFLLHFVKESKQDESGMPNNRFLAERTGGTYSTLKVQPAELEDSGVYFCASSRGRGVLEQSFGPGTRLTVL.

This clonotype was detected many times. The chain employs TRBV5-1 and TRBJ1-6; D is uncertain. The germline V gene encodes CDR1 SGHRS and CDR2 YFSETQ. This CDR3 has 13 residues. The germline V and J ends were trimmed by 0 bases and 7 bases, with 5 bases remaining between them. CDR3 sequence (DNA): TGCGCCAGCAGCTTGGAGGAGAATTCACCCCTCCACTTT. As protein: CASSLEENSPLHF.

This clonotype was counted at least ten times. V and J are TRBV5-1 and TRBJ1-3; D is ambiguous. The CDR3 has 14 residues. CDR1 and CDR2 (germline): SGHRS, YFSETQ. V was trimmed by 0 bases and J by 0 bases, leaving 4 bases between them. CDR3 protein: CASSLADSGNTIYF. The CDR3 coding sequence is TGCGCCAGCAGCTTGGCAGACTCTGGAAACACCATATATTTT.

In this sample, this clonotype turned up many times. The gene calls are TRBV30 and TRBJ1-2; TRBD1 matches 7 bases. Germline values: CDR1 GTSNPN, CDR2 SVGIG (reference sequence). The CDR3 runs to 13 residues. The V segment lost 4 bases and the J segment 7 bases; nucleotides outside the gene matches: 9. In nucleotides, the CDR3 is TGTGCCTGGACTAGGGACAGCTATAGTGGCTACACCTTC. Translation: CAWTRDSYSGYTF.

This clonotype was observed at least ten times. The genes are TRBV27 and TRBJ2-3, with 8 positions matching TRBD1. Looked up from germline, CDR1 is MNHEY and CDR2 is SMNVEV (reference sequence). The trim removed 2 bases at V and 3 bases at J, leaving 7 bases unmatched. This CDR3 comprises 16 residues. As DNA, the CDR3 is TGTGCCAGCAGTTTAGGGCGGACAGGGAGGACAGATACGCAGTATTTT. This gives the protein CASSLGRTGRTDTQYF.

This clonotype was counted at least ten times. The chain is built from TRBV7-2 and TRBJ2-7; TRBD2 matches 9 bases. Trimming took 3 bases from V and 3 from J; bases not matched to a gene: 0. Germline CDR1 SGHTA, CDR2 FQGNSA. CDR3 length: 13 residues. CDR3 in amino acids: CASSFSGSYEQYF. The CDR3, as DNA: TGTGCCAGCAGCTTTAGCGGGAGCTACGAGCAGTACTTC.

This clonotype showed up many times. This may be a read error, as it is one base from a much larger clone. J is TRBJ2-3 and V is TRBV7-2; D is unresolved. The CDR3 consists of 15 residues. Germline values: CDR1 SGHTA, CDR2 FQGNSA. The CDR3 reads CANSLGGPSTDTQYF. CDR3 bases: TGTGCCAACAGCTTAGGCGGCCCTAGCACAGATACGCAGTATTTT.

This clonotype was recorded at least ten times. The gene calls are TRBV5-1 and TRBJ1-6; D remains unclear. V was clipped by 2 bases and J by 7 bases, with 4 bases between them. The CDR3 runs 12 residues. Germline loops: CDR1 SGHRS, CDR2 YFSETQ. In DNA form, the CDR3 reads TGCGCCAGCAGCTTCGGAAATTCACCCCTCCACTTT. This sequence encodes CASSFGNSPLHF.

This clonotype was seen repeatedly, ten times or more. This chain uses TRBV2 with TRBJ2-7; TRBD1 is a possible D gene (5 bases). Germline CDR1 and CDR2: SNHLY and FYNNEI. The CDR3 is 14 amino acids. Trimming stripped 2 bases from V and 4 bases from J, with 12 bases between. This chain's CDR3 is CASSEQGSEYEQYF. The CDR3 region has the DNA TGTGCCAGCAGTGAACAGGGCAGTGAATACGAGCAGTACTTC.